A single sample is the source of the 6 T cell receptor beta chains below, sequenced in a study of Graves' ophthalmopathy and Graves' hyperthyroidism. Amplifying from RNA transcripts, the study obtained TCR beta CDR3 regions. First-round RT-PCR with HTBI primers preceded a second-round multiplex PCR. MiXCR was run by TCRdb on the multiplex PCR reads, yielding one entry per CDR3 protein. The table has hundreds of thousands of distinct CDR3 sequences, around a fifth seen once. Specimen: peripheral blood. The receptors come from a woman in her forties or fifties with Graves' ophthalmopathy.

This clonotype was seen many times. The chain joins TRBV5-1 to TRBJ2-2; maybe TRBD1 (5 bases). Trimming removed 6 bases at V and 2 bases at J, with 8 bases between. Germline lookup yields CDR1 SGHRS and CDR2 YFSETQ. This CDR3 region has 13 residues. The CDR3 DNA sequence: TGCGCCAGCATTGACAGAAACACCGGGGAGCTGTTTTTT. Protein sequence: CASIDRNTGELFF.

The chain combines TRBV12-3 or TRBV12-4 with TRBJ2-5, with D possibly matching TRBD1 (5 bases). CDR3 length: 12 amino acids. V was shortened by 6 bases and J by 5 bases, with 10 bases between the two germline ends. CDR3 in DNA: TGTGCCAGCAGCAGGGATGTGGAGACCCAGTACTTC. Translated, it gives CASSRDVETQYF.

The table lists this clonotype with many counts. This rearrangement joins TRBV7-2 to TRBJ2-5; tentative D call: TRBD2 (5 bases). Germline CDR1 is SGHTA and CDR2 is FQGNSA. V was shortened by 3 bases and J by 2 bases, with 10 bases between the two germline ends. This CDR3 contains 14 residues. CDR3 sequence: CASSFPTGQETQYF. CDR3 coding DNA: TGTGCCAGCAGCTTCCCGACGGGGCAAGAGACCCAGTACTTC.

This clonotype was recorded at least ten times. The rearrangement uses TRBV28 and TRBJ2-5; 11 bases align to TRBD2. The CDR3 totals 16 residues. V lost 5 bases and J lost 3; bases outside the gene matches: 8. From germline, CDR1 is MDHEN and CDR2 SYDVKM. CDR3 DNA: TGTGCCAGCAGTCTGGAGGATAGCGGGAGGGAAGAGACCCAGTACTTC. Translating gives CASSLEDSGREETQYF.

This clonotype was seen a few times. This chain joins TRBV6-5 and TRBJ2-5; 8 nucleotides match TRBD1. Germline V lookup: CDR1 MNHEY, CDR2 SVGAGI. Germline trimming cut 2 bases from V and 5 bases from J; bases unmatched to any gene: 7. The CDR3 extends over 15 amino acids. In nucleotides, the CDR3 is TGTGCCAGCAGTTACGGGCAGGGGGCCGGGGAGACCCAGTACTTC. It yields the protein CASSYGQGAGETQYF.

This clonotype has more than one count but fewer than ten. This rearrangement joins TRBV29-1 to TRBJ2-5; TRBD2 matches 10 bases. Germline CDR1 reads SQVTM; CDR2 reads ANQGSEA. The CDR3 is 13 amino acids. J lost 8 bases, V lost 6 bases, and 9 bases had no gene match. The CDR3 loop reads CSVAGVAGGTQYF. For the CDR3, the DNA is TGCAGCGTGGCCGGGGTAGCGGGAGGAACCCAGTACTTC.